This TCR beta chain was obtained from a study of control samples from healthy donors and cancer patients (dated by TCRdb to 2020 to 2022). Worth noting for this clone: The clone's antigen remains unknown. Base-call qualities are not available, and no considerably larger clone is one nucleotide away.

The receptor library was made with the immunoSEQ multiplex PCR assay. Imported from immuneACCESS, the table was reduced by TCRdb to in-frame sequences with V and J called. These copies leave out some clones; in studies compared against another copy, an unresolved V gene accounts for under half, and the cause of the remainder is not known. In all, the sample holds more than 75,000 clones, and about 79% of those were seen once. Roughly a tenth of the sample is in the top ten clones. V loses 0 bases of germline sequence and J loses 7 bases, and the interval between the two ends is 6 bases. The germline V gene gives CDR1 as MNHEY and CDR2 as SVGAGI. From its cysteine to its phenylalanine, the CDR3 spans 12 amino acids. Of the read, only the CDR3 DNA is kept; its 36 bases are in frame from base 1.

The sequence is built from TRBV6-5 and TRBJ2-5; the D gene assignment is ambiguous. The receptor was derived from a woman aged 25 to 39 in good health. Sequenced material: blood. The bases are TGTGCCAGCAGTTACTCGAGTGGGACCCAGTACTTC. It codes for CASSYSSGTQYF.